These 9 T cell receptor beta chains were all obtained from the same sample, sequenced in a study of regulatory T cells in long-lasting Graves disease. Investigators prepared the TCR beta libraries by applying iRepertoire HTBI primers and Arm-PCR of CDR3 regions. MiXCR was run by TCRdb on the multiplex PCR reads, yielding one entry per CDR3 protein. Among around 500,000 distinct CDR3 sequences, about 12% were seen once, and the ten largest hold around 9.3%. Noted time point: newly diagnosed GD, antithyroid drugs for less than 3 months. There was RNA extracted from PBMCs, and the TCR library was made from it. These data also formed part of another study, on T cells in Graves' hyperthyroidism and ophthalmopathy.

Sequences were derived from peripheral blood mononuclear cells (PBMCs), sampled at new diagnosis, from a patient treated with antithyroid drugs. These receptors came from a woman aged 25 to 39 with Graves disease.

The sample holds many counts of this clonotype. This chain joins TRBV27 and TRBJ1-2; D not resolved. Germline V gene lookup returns CDR1 MNHEY and CDR2 SMNVEV (reference sequence). V was clipped by 3 bases and J by 3 bases, with 14 bases between them. This CDR3 is 15 amino acids long. The CDR3 DNA sequence: TGTGCCAGCAGTTTTTCCCCCAAGACCGACTATGGCTACACCTTC. It specifies CASSFSPKTDYGYTF.

This clonotype was picked up many times. The CDR3 region has the DNA TGTGCCAGCAGTTTAGGTCCGGGACAGGGGATTTACGAGCAGTACTTC. This codes for CASSLGPGQGIYEQYF. V gene TRBV28 combines with J gene TRBJ2-7; 10 bases align to TRBD1. From germline, CDR1 is MDHEN and CDR2 SYDVKM. CDR3 length: 16 residues. V shed 2 bases, J shed 4 bases, and the junction held 8 bases outside the gene matches.

In this sample, this clonotype turned up a few times. The rearrangement links TRBV5-6 to TRBJ2-7; 10 bases align to TRBD2. CDR3 length: 16 residues. The trim removed 0 bases at V and 4 bases at J, leaving 7 bases unmatched. Germline CDR1 reads SGHDT; CDR2 reads YYEEEE. The CDR3: CASSLGLAGDFYEQYF. The CDR3 nucleotides are TGTGCCAGCAGCTTGGGGCTAGCGGGAGATTTTTACGAGCAGTACTTC.

This clonotype was counted ten times or more. The chain combines TRBV2 with TRBJ1-1; maybe TRBD1 (5 bases). Trimming removed 4 bases at V and 7 bases at J, with 7 bases between. CDR1 is SNHLY and CDR2 is FYNNEI in the germline V gene. This CDR3 region has 11 residues. CDR3 sequence (DNA): TGTGCCAGCAGTGGGGACTATGAAGCTTTCTTT. Amino acids: CASSGDYEAFF. Full variable domain (missing parts from reference TRBV2 and TRBJ1-1): EPEVTQTPSHQVTQMGQEVILRCVPISNHLYFYWYRQILGQKVEFLVSFYNNEISEKSEIFDDQFSVERPDGSNFTLKIRSTKLEDSAMYFCASSGDYEAFFGQGTRLTVV.

At least ten counts were recorded for this clonotype. The chain is built from TRBV20-1 and TRBJ2-5; D remains unclear. This CDR3 contains 9 residues. Germline V gene lookup returns CDR1 DFQATT and CDR2 SNEGSKA (reference sequence). The CDR3 protein is CRLGETQYF. The CDR3 region has the DNA TGCAGGCTAGGGGAGACCCAGTACTTC.

This clonotype was detected many times. The CDR3 region is CASRGPGVYEQYF. CDR3 sequence (DNA): TGTGCCAGCAGAGGACCGGGGGTCTACGAGCAGTACTTC. The rearrangement uses TRBV2 and TRBJ2-7; weak D call: TRBD2 (6 bases). The CDR3 loop spans 13 amino acids. The V end lost 6 bases, the J end lost 3 bases, and 12 bases lay between the germline ends. Germline CDR1 is SNHLY and CDR2 is FYNNEI.

This clonotype was recorded at least ten times. This chain connects TRBV7-9 to TRBJ1-5, with D tentatively TRBD1 (5 bases). Germline V gene data show CDR1 as SEHNR and CDR2 as FQNEAQ (reference sequence). Trimming cost V 5 bases and J 0 bases, with 14 bases left between them. The CDR3 is 16 residues long. DNA of the CDR3: TGTGCCAGCAGCGGCCGGGGCGACTATAGCAATCAGCCCCAGCATTTT. This codes for CASSGRGDYSNQPQHF.

The rearrangement uses TRBV6-1 and TRBJ2-7; D may be TRBD2 (7 bases). Germline values: CDR1 MNHNS, CDR2 SASEGT. The V gene lost 5 bases and the J gene lost 6 bases, with 14 bases spanning the gap. The CDR3 has 13 amino acids. CDR3 sequence: CASSPQGRVEQYF. DNA for the CDR3: TGTGCCAGCAGTCCCCAGGGGAGGGTCGAGCAGTACTTC.

The chain combines TRBV20-1 with TRBJ2-7; possibly TRBD1 for D (6 bases). Germline V gene data show CDR1 as DFQATT and CDR2 as SNEGSKA (reference sequence). Trimming removed 6 bases at V and 7 bases at J, with 19 bases between. The CDR3 extends over 13 amino acids. The CDR3 spells CSAIRDTLGEQYF. CDR3 DNA sequence: TGCAGTGCCATCCGGGACACCTTGGGAGAGCAGTACTTC.